The clone carrying this T cell receptor beta chain was detected many times. The data originate from a study of blood T cell repertoires in COVID-19. Study in general: Specimens from acute and convalescent COVID-19 originated in the United States, Italy and Spain. Nucleic acid was either cDNA or gDNA, and it came from T cells, B-cell-depleted T cells, or PBMCs.

Clones were read by immunoSEQ multiplex PCR, and TCRdb kept only the in-frame ones, dropping some. The sample has approximately 50,000 clones; approximately 84% are singletons. The CDR3 covers 16 residues. Trimming cost V 2 bases and J 3 bases; bases outside gene matches: 7. CDR1 SGHTA and CDR2 FQGNSA come from the germline V gene. The specimen was peripheral blood. This receptor was obtained from a man in his sixties or seventies with active COVID-19. The rearrangement links TRBV7-2 to TRBJ2-1, with 7 nucleotides matching TRBD2. In nucleotides, the CDR3 is TGTGCCAGCAGCTTAACGAGGCTAGCGGTCTACAATGAGCAGTTCTTC. This translates into CASSLTRLAVYNEQFF.